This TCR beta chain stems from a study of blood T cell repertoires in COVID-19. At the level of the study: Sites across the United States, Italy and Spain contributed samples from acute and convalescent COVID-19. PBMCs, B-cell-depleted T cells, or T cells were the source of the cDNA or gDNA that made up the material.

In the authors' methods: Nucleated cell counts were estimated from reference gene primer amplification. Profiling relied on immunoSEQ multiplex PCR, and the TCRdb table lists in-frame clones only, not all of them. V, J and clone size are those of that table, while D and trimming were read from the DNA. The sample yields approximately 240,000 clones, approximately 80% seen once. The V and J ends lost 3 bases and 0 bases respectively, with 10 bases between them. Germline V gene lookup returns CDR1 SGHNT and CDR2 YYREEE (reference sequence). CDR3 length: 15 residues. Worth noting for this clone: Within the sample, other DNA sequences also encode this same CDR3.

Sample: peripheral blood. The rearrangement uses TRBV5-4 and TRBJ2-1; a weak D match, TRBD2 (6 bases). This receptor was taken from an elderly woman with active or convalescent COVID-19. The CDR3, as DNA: TGTGCCAGCAGCTGGGACTCTAGCTCCTACAATGAGCAGTTCTTC. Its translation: CASSWDSSSYNEQFF.